These T cell receptor beta chains were read from a single sample in a study of persistence of HIV-infected CD4 T cells. Which antigens these TCRs recognize remains unknown. The protocol was immunoSEQ multiplex PCR, while the TCRdb copy is restricted to in-frame clones and leaves out a portion. Of some 48,000 clones in the sample, more than 60% were seen once. The input for sequencing was CD4+ T cells sorted from PBMCs after roughly 18-hour stimulation, taken from a patient who received antiretroviral therapy. The origin of the receptors is an adult man with HIV who was CMV-seropositive. Each CDR3 is given with its conserved first and last residue. D genes are given only for firm matches. Only part of the rows carry a size: once, few, many, or a class if the clone is expanded.

d_call	clone_size	v_call	j_call	cdr3_nt	cdr3_aa
.	few	TRBV18	TRBJ1-5	TGTGCCAGCTCACCTGGACAGCGCAATCAGCCCCAGCATTTT	CASSPGQRNQPQHF
TRBD1	.	TRBV5-1	TRBJ1-5	TGCGCCAGCAGCCCGGGACAGGGGGCCGGCTTGAGTCAGCCCCAGCATTTT	CASSPGQGAGLSQPQHF
.	.	TRBV13	TRBJ1-6	TGTGCCAGCAGCTTAGGGGACCCCGTGAGGGGACCCCTCCACTTT	CASSLGDPVRGPLHF
TRBD1	.	TRBV29-1	TRBJ1-2	TGCAGCGTTGAAGCTCGGGCAGGGGGCGACTATGGCTACACCTTC	CSVEARAGGDYGYTF
.	.	TRBV5-1	TRBJ2-3	TGCGCCAGCAGCTTGGTACAGGCCGTTGCTAGCACAGATACGCAGTATTTT	CASSLVQAVASTDTQYF
.	.	TRBV2	TRBJ2-5	TGTGCCAGCAGCGGGAACTACCAAGAGACCCAGTACTTC	CASSGNYQETQYF
.	.	TRBV6-5	TRBJ2-7	TGTGCCAGCAGTTACGCGGCAGGGAGGTTCGCGGCCGAGCAGTACTTC	CASSYAAGRFAAEQYF
.	.	TRBV2	TRBJ2-1	TGTGCCAGCAGTGTGGTGGTGAAGACCCCTCAACAGTTCTTC	CASSVVVKTPQQFF
TRBD1	.	TRBV6-5	TRBJ1-3	TGTGCCAGCAGTTCCAGGGGGCTCCCTGGAAACACCATATATTTT	CASSSRGLPGNTIYF
.	.	TRBV7-8	TRBJ1-4	TGTGCCAGCAGCTTAGCCTGGGGAATCGGTGAAAAACTGTTTTTT	CASSLAWGIGEKLFF
TRBD1	.	TRBV19	TRBJ1-5	TGTGCCAGTAGTATAGGGACAGGGGGTTCGCCCCAGCATTTT	CASSIGTGGSPQHF
TRBD2	.	TRBV10-3	TRBJ2-7	TGTGCCATCAGAGGTCTAGCGGCCTCCTACGAGCAGTACTTC	CAIRGLAASYEQYF
.	.	TRBV19	TRBJ2-3	TGTGCCAGTAGAAGACTTGGCGATACGCAGTATTTT	CASRRLGDTQYF
.	medium-sized	TRBV7-2	TRBJ1-5	TGTGCCAGCAGCTTAGAGGGAAGGCGGGATCAGCCCCAGCATTTT	CASSLEGRRDQPQHF
.	once	TRBV27	TRBJ1-1	TGTGCCAGCAGTTTATTCCCCTTAATGGGAGAAGCTTTCTTT	CASSLFPLMGEAFF
TRBD1	.	TRBV5-4	TRBJ1-6	TGTGCCAGCAGCGGCTACGGACAGGGGCGCCAGTATAATTCACCCCTCCACTTT	CASSGYGQGRQYNSPLHF
TRBD1	.	TRBV3-1/TRBV3-2	TRBJ2-5	TGTGCCAGCAGCCAAGCCGGGACAGGGGAAGTGACCCAGTACTTC	CASSQAGTGEVTQYF
.	.	TRBV18	TRBJ1-2	TGTGCCAGCTTAAGTGTTGGGAGGCAGGGCCGCCGGGCAGAAGAGGATACCTATGGCTACACCTTC	CASLSVGRQGRRAEEDTYGYTF
TRBD2	few	TRBV19	TRBJ2-3	TGTGCCAGTAGCAGCCTTCCGGGACTAGGCGCTTTGTGGGATACGCAGTATTTT	CASSSLPGLGALWDTQYF
TRBD2	.	TRBV10-1	TRBJ2-1	TGCGCCAGCAGAACTAGCGGGGGCCCCTCGAATGAGCAGTTCTTC	CASRTSGGPSNEQFF
TRBD1	.	TRBV10-3	TRBJ1-3	TGTGCCATCAGTGAGTCCGACAGGGTCTCTGGAAACACCATATATTTT	CAISESDRVSGNTIYF
.	once	TRBV5-5	TRBJ2-6	TGTGCCAGCAGCCACTCAATCTCTGGGGCCAACGTCCTGACTTTC	CASSHSISGANVLTF
.	.	TRBV10-3	TRBJ1-1	TGTGCCATCAGTGAACAGGAGAACACTGAAGCTTTCTTT	CAISEQENTEAFF
.	once	TRBV5-6	TRBJ2-7	TGTGCCAGCAGCTTGGACATTTACGAGCAGTACTTC	CASSLDIYEQYF
TRBD1	.	TRBV20-1	TRBJ2-1	TGCAGTGCTAGGGGGGACAGGGGGCTTCTCTTC	CSARGDRGLLF
.	few	TRBV11-3	TRBJ2-1	TGTGCCAGCAGCTTCGAAGGGGGGAACAATGAGCAGTTCTTC	CASSFEGGNNEQFF
.	.	TRBV6-5	TRBJ1-1	TGTGCCAGTTTAGGGCCAGGGAGGGCTGAAGCTTTCTTT	CASLGPGRAEAFF
TRBD1	.	TRBV5-1	TRBJ1-6	TGCGCCAGCAGCCCGGGACAGGGATCACCCCTCCACTTT	CASSPGQGSPLHF
TRBD2	few	TRBV5-4	TRBJ2-7	TGTGCCAGCAGCTTGGGTGGACTAGCGACTGTCTACGAGCAGTACTTC	CASSLGGLATVYEQYF
TRBD1	.	TRBV7-3	TRBJ1-6	TGTGCCAGCAGCGTAGGACAGGGTTCACCCCTCCACTTT	CASSVGQGSPLHF
.	.	TRBV27	TRBJ1-2	TGTGCCAGCAGTCCGCACAATAACTATGGCTACACCTTC	CASSPHNNYGYTF
TRBD1	.	TRBV7-2	TRBJ1-2	TGTGCCAGCAGCTTCGACAGGGTTAACTATGGCTACACCTTC	CASSFDRVNYGYTF
.	few	TRBV30	TRBJ2-3	TGTGCCTGGAAAGGAGGCATAGCAGATACGCAGTATTTT	CAWKGGIADTQYF
.	few	TRBV18	TRBJ2-2	TGTGCCAGCTCACCGCAACGGGCAACCGGGGAGCTGTTTTTT	CASSPQRATGELFF
.	.	TRBV4-2	TRBJ1-2	TGTGCCAGCAGCCAACCCCCGGGCAGCTCCTATGGCTACACCTTC	CASSQPPGSSYGYTF
.	few	TRBV27	TRBJ2-5	TGTGCCAGCAGTTTATCTTCCAGGGGAGAGACCCAGTACTTC	CASSLSSRGETQYF
TRBD1	.	TRBV7-8	TRBJ1-1	TGTGCCAGCAGGTCTCACGGACAGGGGGTCACTGAAGCTTTCTTT	CASRSHGQGVTEAFF
.	.	TRBV15	TRBJ1-5	TGTGCCACCAGCAGAGAGCAGAGAGGCAATCAGCCCCAGCATTTT	CATSREQRGNQPQHF
TRBD1	.	TRBV11-3	TRBJ2-2	TGTGCCAGCAGCCAGACCGGGACAGCGCGGACCGGGGAGCTGTTTTTT	CASSQTGTARTGELFF
TRBD1	medium-sized	TRBV5-1	TRBJ1-3	TGCGCCAGCAAGGGACAGGGGGAAGGAAACACCATATATTTT	CASKGQGEGNTIYF
.	.	TRBV19	TRBJ1-5	TGTGCCAGTAGTATAGATGGGGGGCAGGGGCCGAATCAGCCCCAGCATTTT	CASSIDGGQGPNQPQHF
TRBD1	.	TRBV5-1	TRBJ1-3	TGCGCCAGCAGCTCGACAGGGGGCAGGTCTGGAAACACCATATATTTT	CASSSTGGRSGNTIYF
TRBD2	.	TRBV20-1	TRBJ2-5	TGCAGTGCTAGTCCACTAGCGGGGGGAAAGTACCAAGAGACCCAGTACTTC	CSASPLAGGKYQETQYF
.	once	TRBV9	TRBJ2-7	TGTGCCAGCAGCGTAACAGAATCGTACGAGCAGTACTTC	CASSVTESYEQYF
.	.	TRBV7-8	TRBJ2-2	TGTGCCAGCAGCTCTCGGCCAGGTCAAACCGGGGAGCTGTTTTTT	CASSSRPGQTGELFF
.	.	TRBV9	TRBJ2-7	TGTGCCAGCAGCGTAGAAGGTCATTCCTCCGAGCAGTACTTC	CASSVEGHSSEQYF
.	few	TRBV13	TRBJ1-1	TGTGCCAGCAGCTCCCCCCTTCGGGAGGCCGCTGAAGCTTTCTTT	CASSSPLREAAEAFF
.	.	TRBV5-1	TRBJ2-2	TGCGCCAGCAGCTCGATAGTAACCGGGGAGCTGTTTTTT	CASSSIVTGELFF
.	.	TRBV23-1	TRBJ2-2	TGCGCCAGCAGTCAGGCTACAGGTCTGGAGACCGGGGAGCTGTTTTTT	CASSQATGLETGELFF
.	.	TRBV6-1	TRBJ1-5	TGTGCCAGCAGTGAACAGCTTAGCAATCAGCCCCAGCATTTT	CASSEQLSNQPQHF
.	.	TRBV7-2	TRBJ2-5	TGTGCCAGCAGCCGGGATCTAGTAGTTAGAGAGACCCAGTACTTC	CASSRDLVVRETQYF
.	.	TRBV18	TRBJ1-5	TGTGCCAGCTCTCCTCAAACCAGGAATAGCAATCAGCCCCAGCATTTT	CASSPQTRNSNQPQHF
.	.	TRBV19	TRBJ2-7	TGTGCCAGTAGTACCGGCGGGGCCGGCACCTACGAGCAGTACTTC	CASSTGGAGTYEQYF